These 11 T cell receptor beta chains were sequenced from one sample in a study of blood T cells in healthy people across ages (dated by TCRdb to 2015 to 2017). Receptor libraries were prepared by 5' RACE. The sample was run on an Illumina HiSeq 2500. A second PCR of about 6 to 12 cycles was performed with a sample-barcoded 5' primer and a J-beta primer mix. The public sequencing data were trimmed at Q25 with fastp and processed into clonotypes with MiXCR by TCRdb, which kept only in-frame beta chains. Rows matching on CDR3 protein sequence are summarized as one entry with the most common DNA and genes. Here the sample has some 1.6 million distinct CDR3 sequences; around 35% occur a single time. The biggest ten clones account for 11% of the sample. Sequenced material: blood. These receptors all come from a woman aged 25 to 45 in good health.

The chain employs TRBV7-3 and TRBJ2-1; 10 nucleotides agree with TRBD2. After removal of 8 bases from V and 9 bases from J, the junction contained 7 bases not matched to a gene. CDR3 length: 13 residues. Germline CDR1 and CDR2: SGHTA and FQGTGA. Written as DNA, the CDR3 is TGTGCCAGCGGCACGGGACTAGCGAGTGAGCAGTTCTTC. It yields the protein CASGTGLASEQFF.

This clonotype was counted only a few times. The chain joins TRBV7-3 to TRBJ2-3, with a weak D call TRBD1 (5 bases). Germline V CDR1 and CDR2: SGHTA, FQGTGA. Trimming took off 5 bases at V and 2 bases at J, with 14 bases between the two ends. This CDR3 is 15 amino acids long. The CDR3 nucleotides read TGTGCCAGCAGCCCCGCAGGGCTAACCACAGATACGCAGTATTTT. The encoded protein is CASSPAGLTTDTQYF.

Ten or more counts support this clonotype. The chain links TRBV9 to TRBJ2-3; tentatively, D is TRBD1 or TRBD2 (5 bases each). This CDR3 contains 14 residues. Trimming stripped 0 bases from V and 3 bases from J, with 8 bases between. CDR1 and CDR2 (germline): SGDLS, YYNGEE. For the CDR3, the DNA is TGTGCCAGCAGCGTAGGGGGACGAACAGATACGCAGTATTTT. Protein sequence: CASSVGGRTDTQYF.

This chain connects TRBV7-9 to TRBJ1-6, with D possibly being TRBD1 (5 bases). CDR1 is SEHNR and CDR2 is FQNEAQ in the germline V gene (reference sequence). The CDR3 is made up of 16 amino acids. V lost 5 bases and J 6 bases, leaving 17 bases between the germline ends. CDR3 nucleotide sequence: TGTGCCAGCAGCCGTCCCGGGACGAGTTCTAATTCACCCCTCCACTTT. Translation: CASSRPGTSSNSPLHF.

J is TRBJ2-5 and V is TRBV5-1; 11 bases line up with TRBD2. Unmatched junction bases numbered 9, after V lost 4 bases and J lost 4 bases. This CDR3 contains 16 residues. The germline V gene has CDR1 SGHRS and CDR2 YFSETQ. CDR3 protein: CASSNGGLAGGETQYF. CDR3 DNA: TGCGCCAGCAGCAATGGGGGGCTAGCGGGAGGAGAGACCCAGTACTTC.

This clonotype was found a few times. The chain is built from TRBV12-3 or TRBV12-4 and TRBJ2-5; D is unclear. The CDR3 is 14 amino acids. V lost 1 base to trimming and J lost 4 bases, with 10 bases between them. CDR3 amino acids: CASSLEGWRETQYF. The CDR3, as DNA: TGTGCCAGCAGTTTAGAGGGTTGGAGAGAGACCCAGTACTTC.

V is TRBV20-1 and J is TRBJ2-1; 10 bases line up with TRBD2. V shed 5 bases, J shed 10 bases, and the junction held 11 bases outside the gene matches. The CDR3 is 14 residues long. Per the germline V gene, CDR1 is DFQATT and CDR2 is SNEGSKA (reference sequence). CDR3 amino acids: CSAEAGLATHEQFF. CDR3 DNA: TGCAGTGCTGAGGCGGGACTAGCGACCCACGAGCAGTTCTTC.

The chain uses TRBV20-1 and TRBJ2-1; a possible D gene is TRBD2 (7 bases). CDR3 size: 15 residues. The V gene's germline CDR1 is DFQATT and CDR2 SNEGSKA (reference sequence). With 5 bases removed from V and 4 bases from J, the gap between germline ends came to 18 bases. CDR3 protein: CSAPPAGAPYNEQFF. For the CDR3, the DNA is TGCAGTGCTCCACCCGCGGGGGCCCCGTACAATGAGCAGTTCTTC.

A remark on this clonotype: The germline gene is not matched at one end of the junction; a read error may be the cause. The J gene is TRBJ2-6, the V gene TRBV5-1; unclear D gene. There are 14 residues in the CDR3. Germline CDR1 reads SGHRS; CDR2 reads YFSETQ. The CDR3 sequence is CASSLEAGANVLTF. As DNA, the CDR3 is TGTGCCAGCAGCTTAGAGGCTGGGGCCAACGTCCTGACTTTC.

This clonotype occurred a few times. The chain carries TRBV3-1 and TRBJ1-1, with D unresolved. The CDR3 covers 13 residues. Germline assignment: CDR1 LGHDT and CDR2 YNNKEL (reference sequence). V lost 4 bases and J lost 2, with 8 bases in between. Here the CDR3 DNA reads TGTGCCAGCAGCCGAGCAAAAAACACTGAAGCTTTCTTT. Translation gives CASSRAKNTEAFF.

The CDR3 protein is CASSQEGPPDTQYF. In nucleotides, the CDR3 is TGCGCCAGCAGCCAAGAGGGCCCACCAGATACGCAGTATTTT. The V call is TRBV4-1, the J call TRBJ2-3, with D uncertain. Trimming shortened V by 0 bases and J by 4 bases, and 8 bases separated the two germline ends. CDR1 is MGHRA and CDR2 is YSYEKL in the germline V gene. This CDR3 region has 14 residues.